This T cell receptor (beta chain) was observed in a study of T cells in Graves' hyperthyroidism and ophthalmopathy (dated by TCRdb to between 2018 and 2021). Describing the broader study: Peripheral blood was collected at initial diagnosis, before any treatment. In roughly six Graves' hyperthyroidism patients, the study also compared T-cell repertoires from thyroid tissue with T-cell repertoires from blood. The 90 to 100 discovery patients were randomly divided into training and test sets at a 7:3 ratio. Prospective prediction of ophthalmopathy was tested in an independent validation cohort of 18 to 20 hyperthyroidism patients and approximately 17 patients who later progressed to ophthalmopathy. The paper describes TCR Vbeta CDR3 sequencing of fewer than 150 peripheral blood samples, made up of 43 ophthalmopathy patients, around 78 hyperthyroidism patients and 17 progressor patients. A discovery cohort of about 96 patients, roughly 45 with Graves' ophthalmopathy and under 60 with stable Graves' hyperthyroidism, was used to find distinguishing TCR V-J signatures. Following sampling, methimazole starting at 30 mg daily was given to hyperthyroidism patients, and high-dose intravenous methylprednisolone was given to ophthalmopathy patients. The investigation overall reported the following: A model built on a 13 V-J signature distinguished ophthalmopathy from stable hyperthyroidism, reaching about 88% sensitivity and around 81% specificity in cross-validation and 80%/75% in testing. In validation, the model predicted progression to ophthalmopathy with over 60% sensitivity and roughly 75% specificity, a median of approximately 6.5 months before onset. No statistical method was used to set the sample size in advance, and investigators knew the group allocation. Most expanded thyroid clonotypes (frequency above 0.001) were also detected in blood, a finding suggesting that blood repertoires may reflect thyroid immune responses.

Amplification of TCR beta CDR3 regions was carried out from RNA transcripts. The TCR CDR3 was subjected to a first round of RT-PCR using the HTBI primer set and the Qiagen OneStep RT-PCR kit. A second multiplex PCR round built the libraries, followed by size selection and purification. The libraries were sequenced on an Illumina HiSeq2000 using paired-end 100 bp reads. Per the authors' processing: SOAPnuke was used to process the raw data, throwing out any read that contained adapters or uncalled bases, had a mean Phred below 15, or lacked an exact constant-primer or identifier match. High-quality paired reads were merged using COPE v1.2.5, and each unique nucleotide sequence was defined as a clonotype. Clonotypes were aligned to IMGT TRBV, TRBD and TRBJ reference segments using MiTCR v1.1. Analysis was restricted to V-J combinations with a frequency above 0.0001, which covered just over 98% of repertoires. The TCS score was defined as the ratio of F50 (clonal expansion) to E x V (chaos), calculated using BLOSUM62-based TCRdist between CDR3 peptides within each V-J. Welch's t-statistics and random forest reduced roughly 500 V-J features to 13, which were used in a naive Bayes classifier (R e1071). The raw public reads went through TCRdb reprocessing: fastp at Q25, MiXCR clone calling, in-frame beta chains kept. Identical CDR3 proteins give one entry, which carries the most common genes and DNA. TCRdb's processing, not the authors', yielded these V and J calls. Across this sample there are some 490,000 distinct CDR3 sequences, with about 16% seen only once. The ten top clones hold 25% to 30% of the sample.

There are a few counts of this clonotype. Its antigen remains unidentified. No clone much larger than this one lies a single base away; base qualities are absent. CDR1 and CDR2 (SGHNT, YYREEE) derive from the germline V gene (reference sequence). From cysteine to phenylalanine, the CDR3 is 17 amino acids long. Only CDR3 DNA remains: 51 bases, in frame from the first base. V loses 4 bases at its end and J loses 0 bases; junction bases beyond the gene matches: 4. Moderately to severely active disease, a Clinical Activity Score of at least 3, a NOSPECS grade of at least 4, and a duration under 3 months were present in ophthalmopathy patients. The study excluded patients with uncontrolled infections, other autoimmune diseases, pregnancy or lactation. Diagnoses were based on clinical symptoms, serum thyroxine and TRAb, thyroid ultrasound and orbital computed tomography. PBMCs were separated from roughly 10 ml of fresh peripheral blood using Ficoll-Paque density gradient centrifugation. Total RNA was extracted using Trizol reagent, and RNA quality was assessed on an Agilent 2100 Bioanalyzer.

The chain employs TRBV5-4 and TRBJ2-5, with 15 central nucleotides matching TRBD2. What was sequenced was blood. The clonotype comes from a woman in her 30s with Graves' ophthalmopathy. The nucleotide sequence reads TGTGCCAGCAGCAGGGGACTAGCGGGAGGTAACCAAGAGACCCAGTACTTC. It is translated as CASSRGLAGGNQETQYF.